The entry below gives a single T cell receptor (beta chain) sequence along with its context. Other nucleotide sequences from this sample produce the same CDR3. The germline V gene has CDR1 MNHEY and CDR2 SVGAGI. Trimming left V 2 bases short and J 4 bases short, with 2 bases between. The CDR3 runs to 11 residues. Original methodology: In the immunoSEQ data, sequences were junction-only and lacked quality scores, so filtering differed. This table comes from immunoSEQ multiplex PCR, and its TCRdb copy is limited to in-frame clones, with some not included. V and J calls and clone size are those listed in that table; D and trimming were worked out from the DNA. This table has some 1.5 million clones, roughly 96% appearing once. The data stem from a study of shared clonotypes between healthy human individuals.

This sequence was found in a young man in good health. This chain connects TRBV6-5 to TRBJ1-1; D ambiguous. The sample taken for sequencing was naive CD4+ T cells sorted from blood. The subset here: CD45RA+ positively selected. Here the CDR3 DNA reads TGTGCCAGCAGTTACGGCACTGAAGCTTTCTTT. Translating it yields CASSYGTEAFF.